This section outlines one T cell receptor beta chain sequence together with its context. What it binds is not known. This specimen belongs to a study of cytomegalovirus exposure and HLA in healthy donors. Germline V gene data show CDR1 as MNHEY and CDR2 as SMNVEV (reference sequence). The CDR3 sequence is 13 residues long. Trimming left V 2 bases short and J 2 bases short, with 7 bases between. Findings and limits, study-wide: One variant, a missense change in DCLRE1C, was linked in a later analysis to TCR beta V- and J-gene trimming. The authors assumed roughly uniform sequencing depth across donors for presence/absence analyses.

The study ran its PCR with 60 Vbeta and 13 Jbeta primers. Produced via immunoSEQ multiplex PCR; TCRdb's table is partial and in-frame only. This table has some 120,000 clones, over 65% appearing once. This clonotype originated in a man aged 18 to 35 in good health and CMV-seropositive. Material for sequencing was PBMCs. The V call is TRBV27, the J call TRBJ2-7, with no clear D. Here the CDR3 DNA reads TGTGCCAGCAGTTTAACTAAGGCCTACGAGCAGTACTTC. Encoded protein: CASSLTKAYEQYF.